This is a list of T cell receptor beta chains from one sample in a study of blood T cells in healthy people across ages. TCRdb reprocessed the 5' RACE reads via MiXCR and lists one record per CDR3 protein. In the table there are about 640,000 distinct CDR3 sequences, roughly three fifths of which are singletons. The sample taken for sequencing was blood. These TCRs come from a man aged 60-69 years in good health. CDR3s leave out the opening cysteine and the closing phenylalanine or tryptophan.

>TRBV9|15
ASSLSVGGGMAYEQY
>TRBV20-1|11
SAPQGGQETQY
>TRBV29-1|11
SVEMGVVNIQY
>TRBV10-1|11
ASSEEQGHEQY
>TRBV2|14
ASSDSVAGGRETQY
>TRBV12-3/TRBV12-4|15
ASSLNSGLKLQETQY
>TRBV7-8|14
ASSGQDGLLYNEQY
>TRBV5-4|12
ASKPAGGMDTQY
>TRBV10-3|12
AIKPGLSSYEQY
>TRBV29-1|11
SVSRDLNTEAF
>TRBV9|13
ASSVGDRGQETQY
>TRBV3-1|12
ASSHKSSNQPQH
>TRBV7-2|13
ASSPGTGRYNEQF
>TRBV25-1|14
ASSKDLGATNEKLF
>TRBV18|16
ASSPPRREDPSSYEQY
>TRBV5-1|13
ASSLTGDRETEAF
>TRBV29-1|11
SGTGQGGETQY
>TRBV6-2/TRBV6-3|14
ASRTGRNSGANVLT
>TRBV29-1|11
SVDDRSSDEQF
>TRBV10-2|14
ASSDRGRGGTDTQY